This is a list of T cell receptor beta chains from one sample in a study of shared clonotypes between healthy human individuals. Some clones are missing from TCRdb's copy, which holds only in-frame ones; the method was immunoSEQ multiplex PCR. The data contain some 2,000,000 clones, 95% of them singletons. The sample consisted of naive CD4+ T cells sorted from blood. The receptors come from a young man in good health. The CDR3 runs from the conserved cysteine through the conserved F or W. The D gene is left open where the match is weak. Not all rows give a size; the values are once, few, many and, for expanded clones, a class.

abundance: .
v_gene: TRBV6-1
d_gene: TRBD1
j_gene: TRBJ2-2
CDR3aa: CASSRDRDTGELFF
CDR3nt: TGTGCCAGCAGTAGGGACAGGGACACCGGGGAGCTGTTTTTT

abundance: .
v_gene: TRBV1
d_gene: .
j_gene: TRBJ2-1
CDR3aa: CTSSRRGTSGNGEQFF
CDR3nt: TGCACCAGCAGCCGGCGCGGGACTAGCGGGAATGGTGAGCAGTTCTTC

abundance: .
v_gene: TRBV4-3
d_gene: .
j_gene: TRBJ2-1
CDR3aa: CASSQVIAGKISYNEQFF
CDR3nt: TGCGCCAGCAGCCAAGTGATTGCGGGAAAAATCTCCTACAATGAGCAGTTCTTC

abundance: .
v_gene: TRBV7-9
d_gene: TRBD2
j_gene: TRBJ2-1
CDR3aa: CASSLPSGGGSEQFF
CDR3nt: TGTGCCAGCAGCTTACCTAGCGGGGGCGGGAGTGAGCAGTTCTTC

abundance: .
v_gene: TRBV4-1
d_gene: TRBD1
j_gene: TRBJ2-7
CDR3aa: CASSQDGTGRNEQYF
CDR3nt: TGCGCCAGCAGCCAAGATGGGACAGGCCGCAACGAGCAGTACTTC

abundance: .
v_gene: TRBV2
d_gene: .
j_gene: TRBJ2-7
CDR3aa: CASSEGAASSYEQYF
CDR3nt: TGTGCCAGCAGTGAAGGAGCGGCTTCTTCCTACGAGCAGTACTTC

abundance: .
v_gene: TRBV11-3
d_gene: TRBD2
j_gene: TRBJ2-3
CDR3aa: CASSLAGGTDTQYF
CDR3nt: TGTGCCAGCAGCTTGGCGGGGGGCACAGATACGCAGTATTTT

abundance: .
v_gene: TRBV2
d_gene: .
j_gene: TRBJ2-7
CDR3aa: CASSGSGTNYEQYF
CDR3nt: TGTGCCAGCAGTGGGTCAGGAACTAACTACGAGCAGTACTTC

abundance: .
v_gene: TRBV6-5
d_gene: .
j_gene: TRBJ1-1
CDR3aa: CASSLLLRTEAFF
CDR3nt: TGTGCCAGCAGTTTGTTACTTCGCACTGAAGCTTTCTTT

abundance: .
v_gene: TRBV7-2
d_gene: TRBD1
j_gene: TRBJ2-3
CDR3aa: CASSLPRTGSTDTQYF
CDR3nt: TGTGCCAGCAGCTTACCGCGGACAGGGAGCACAGATACGCAGTATTTT

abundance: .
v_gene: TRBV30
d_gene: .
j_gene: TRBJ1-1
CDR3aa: CAWMGRADTEAFF
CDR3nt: TGTGCCTGGATGGGCAGGGCCGACACTGAAGCTTTCTTT

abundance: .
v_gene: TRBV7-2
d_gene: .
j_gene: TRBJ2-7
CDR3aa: CASSYREWYEQYF
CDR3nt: TGTGCCAGCAGCTACCGGGAATGGTACGAGCAGTACTTC

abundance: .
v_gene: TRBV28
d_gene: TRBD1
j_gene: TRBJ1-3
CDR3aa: CASIPPTGLRSGNTIYF
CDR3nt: TGTGCCAGCATCCCTCCGACAGGGCTTCGCTCTGGAAACACCATATATTTT

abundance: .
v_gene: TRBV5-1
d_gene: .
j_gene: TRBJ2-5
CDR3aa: CASSLAMESETQYF
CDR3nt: TGCGCCAGCAGCTTGGCCATGGAGTCGGAGACCCAGTACTTC

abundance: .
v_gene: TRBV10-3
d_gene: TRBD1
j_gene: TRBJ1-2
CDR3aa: CAISERTGGDYGYTF
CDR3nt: TGTGCCATCAGTGAACGGACAGGGGGCGACTATGGCTACACCTTC

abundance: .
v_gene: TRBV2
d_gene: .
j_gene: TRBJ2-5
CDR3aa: CASNTGIETQYF
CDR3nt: TGTGCCAGCAATACCGGGATCGAGACCCAGTACTTC

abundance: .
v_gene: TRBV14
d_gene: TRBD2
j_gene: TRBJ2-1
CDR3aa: CASTSGSNEQFF
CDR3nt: TGTGCCAGCACTAGCGGGAGCAATGAGCAGTTCTTC

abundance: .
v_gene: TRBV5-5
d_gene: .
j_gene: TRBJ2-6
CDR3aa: CASSLGLGELLGANVLTF
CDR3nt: TGTGCCAGCAGCCTGGGCCTTGGGGAACTCTTGGGGGCCAACGTCCTGACTTTC

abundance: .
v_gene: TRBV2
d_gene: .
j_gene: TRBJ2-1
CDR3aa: CASSGQGLPNEQFF
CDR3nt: TGTGCCAGTAGCGGGCAGGGGTTACCCAATGAGCAGTTCTTC

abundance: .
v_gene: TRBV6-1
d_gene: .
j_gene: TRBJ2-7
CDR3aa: CASSEEWGPYEQYF
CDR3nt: TGTGCCAGCAGTGAAGAGTGGGGTCCCTACGAGCAGTACTTC

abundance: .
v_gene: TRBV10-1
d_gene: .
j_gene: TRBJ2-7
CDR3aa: CASSELLRSSYEQYF
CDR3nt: TGCGCCAGCAGTGAGTTGCTCAGGAGCTCCTACGAGCAGTACTTC

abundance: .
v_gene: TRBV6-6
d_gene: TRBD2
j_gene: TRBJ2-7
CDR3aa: CASSLRTSGYEQYF
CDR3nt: TGTGCCAGCAGTCTCCGGACTAGCGGTTACGAGCAGTACTTC

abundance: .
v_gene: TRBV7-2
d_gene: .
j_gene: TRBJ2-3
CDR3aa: CASSLAPGYTQYF
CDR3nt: TGTGCCAGCAGCTTAGCCCCGGGCTATACGCAGTATTTT

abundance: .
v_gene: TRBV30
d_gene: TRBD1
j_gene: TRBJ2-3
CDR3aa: CAWSVGRGLPDTQYF
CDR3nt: TGTGCCTGGAGCGTAGGCAGGGGGCTCCCAGATACGCAGTATTTT

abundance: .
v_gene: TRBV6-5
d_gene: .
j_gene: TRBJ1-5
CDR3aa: CASSYSRYSNQPQHF
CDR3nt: TGTGCCAGCAGTTACAGCCGGTATAGCAATCAGCCCCAGCATTTT

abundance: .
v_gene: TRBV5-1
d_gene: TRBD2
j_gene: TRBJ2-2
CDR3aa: CATCSGDTGELFF
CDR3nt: TGCGCCACCTGCAGCGGGGACACCGGGGAGCTGTTTTTT

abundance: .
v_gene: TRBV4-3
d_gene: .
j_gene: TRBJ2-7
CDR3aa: CASSQDFGVALSYEQYF
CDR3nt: TGCGCCAGCAGCCAAGATTTCGGAGTAGCGCTTAGCTACGAGCAGTACTTC

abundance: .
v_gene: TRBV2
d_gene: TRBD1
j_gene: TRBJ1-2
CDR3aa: CASSGQGAGGYTF
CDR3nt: TGTGCCAGCAGTGGTCAGGGGGCCGGTGGCTACACCTTC

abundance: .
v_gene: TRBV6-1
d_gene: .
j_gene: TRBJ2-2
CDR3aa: CASSEAQGYTGELFF
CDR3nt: TGTGCCAGCAGTGAAGCGCAGGGTTACACCGGGGAGCTGTTTTTT

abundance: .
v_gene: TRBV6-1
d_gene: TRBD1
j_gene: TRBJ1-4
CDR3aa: CASSETGNEKLFF
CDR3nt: TGTGCCAGCAGTGAGACAGGGAATGAAAAACTGTTTTTT

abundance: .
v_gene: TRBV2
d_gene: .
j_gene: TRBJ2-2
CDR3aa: CASSGPGSNTGELFF
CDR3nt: TGTGCCAGCAGTGGTCCGGGATCGAACACCGGGGAGCTGTTTTTT

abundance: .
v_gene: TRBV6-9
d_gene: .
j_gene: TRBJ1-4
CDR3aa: CASSIYRPTNEKLFF
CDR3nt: TGTGCCAGCAGTATCTACAGACCAACTAATGAAAAACTGTTTTTT

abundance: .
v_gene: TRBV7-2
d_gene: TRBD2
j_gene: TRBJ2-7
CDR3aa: CASSPSTSGSSHEQYF
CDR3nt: TGTGCCAGCAGCCCATCGACTAGCGGGAGTTCTCACGAGCAGTACTTC

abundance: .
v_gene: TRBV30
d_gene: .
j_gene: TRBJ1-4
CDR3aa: CAWDSSNEKLFF
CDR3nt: TGTGCCTGGGACAGCTCCAATGAAAAACTGTTTTTT

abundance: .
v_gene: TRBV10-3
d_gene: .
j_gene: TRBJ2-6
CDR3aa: CAIRNGLNSGANVLTF
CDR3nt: TGTGCCATCAGAAACGGGCTTAACTCTGGGGCCAACGTCCTGACTTTC

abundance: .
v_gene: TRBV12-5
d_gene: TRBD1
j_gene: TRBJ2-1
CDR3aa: CASGGTGDGYNEQFF
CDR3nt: TGTGCTAGTGGTGGGACAGGGGATGGATACAATGAGCAGTTCTTC

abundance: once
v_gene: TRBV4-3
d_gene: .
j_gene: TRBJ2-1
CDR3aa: CASSQDFRVGIDEQFF
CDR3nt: TGCGCCAGCAGCCAAGATTTTCGTGTGGGGATCGATGAGCAGTTCTTC

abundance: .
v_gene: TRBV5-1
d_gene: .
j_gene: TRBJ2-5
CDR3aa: CASSLSIPGETQYF
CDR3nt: TGCGCCAGCAGCTTGAGCATTCCGGGAGAGACCCAGTACTTC

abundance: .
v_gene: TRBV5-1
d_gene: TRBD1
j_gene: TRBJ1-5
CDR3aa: CASSAGTEANQPQHF
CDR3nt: TGCGCCAGCAGCGCCGGGACAGAGGCTAATCAGCCCCAGCATTTT

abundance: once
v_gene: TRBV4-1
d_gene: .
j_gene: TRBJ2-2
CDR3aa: CASSQGEGRVGELFF
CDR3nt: TGCGCCAGCAGCCAGGGAGAGGGGCGGGTCGGGGAGCTGTTTTTT

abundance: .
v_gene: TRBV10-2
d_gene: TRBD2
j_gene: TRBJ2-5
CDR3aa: CASSALAGGGGAQYF
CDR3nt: TGCGCCAGCAGTGCACTAGCGGGGGGCGGTGGGGCCCAGTACTTC

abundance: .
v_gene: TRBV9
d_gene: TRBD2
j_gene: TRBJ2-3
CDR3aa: CASSVGSSGAVDTQYF
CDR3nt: TGTGCCAGCAGCGTAGGCTCTAGCGGGGCGGTAGATACGCAGTATTTT